This passage covers 28 T cell receptor beta chains from one sample sequenced in a study of shared clonotypes between healthy human individuals. Assay: immunoSEQ multiplex PCR; the TCRdb copy retains only in-frame clones and omits some. Among about 490,000 clones listed, more than 65% were seen once. Material for sequencing was PBMCs. All receptors derive from a middle-aged woman in good health. Some clones in this sample may be carry-over from other donors' samples.

The chain couples TRBV2 to TRBJ1-4; D is undetermined. V was pared by 2 bases and J by 0 bases, with 10 bases between. CDR3 length equals 16 residues. Germline V gives CDR1 SNHLY, CDR2 FYNNEI. As DNA, the CDR3 is TGTGCCAGCAGTGAATTTGGTTTCGCAACTAATGAAAAACTGTTTTTT. It translates to CASSEFGFATNEKLFF.

This rearrangement joins TRBV2 to TRBJ2-2, with 10 bases fitting TRBD2. V dropped 6 bases and J dropped 5; count of bases not matched to a gene: 6. The CDR3 loop spans 15 amino acids. Germline-derived CDR1 and CDR2 are SNHLY and FYNNEI. In DNA, the CDR3 is TGTGCCAGCAGCTTGACTAGCGGGCGGACCGGGGAGCTGTTTTTT. This encodes CASSLTSGRTGELFF.

The rearrangement uses TRBV9 and TRBJ1-1; D might be TRBD1 (6 bases). This CDR3 is built from 15 residues. Looked up from germline, CDR1 is SGDLS and CDR2 is YYNGEE. Trimming removed 4 bases at V and 3 bases at J, with 16 bases between. CDR3 sequence: CASSPQSRGHTEAFF. The CDR3 nucleotides are TGTGCCAGCAGCCCACAGTCCCGGGGGCACACTGAAGCTTTCTTT.

A note on this clone: Given a much more abundant clone one base away, this may be a read error. The chain links TRBV6-1 to TRBJ1-4, with TRBD1 as a possible D gene (5 bases). The CDR3 contains 16 residues. Germline V lookup: CDR1 MNHNS, CDR2 SASEGT. As DNA, the CDR3 is TGTGCCAGCAGTGAAAGAGCGGGGGAAGGAAGTGAAAAACTGCTTTTT. Encoded protein: CASSERAGEGSEKLLF.

Note on this clone: A far larger clone differs by one base, so this is likely a read error. The V gene is TRBV18, the J gene TRBJ1-1, with D possibly TRBD1 on 6 matching bases. Germline V gene data show CDR1 as KGHSH and CDR2 as LQKENI. With 6 bases removed from V and 7 bases from J, the gap between germline ends came to 18 bases. This CDR3 has 14 residues. For the CDR3, the DNA is TGTGCCAGCTCGAATTTGCAGGGGCGAATTGAAGCTTTCTTT. This gives the protein CASSNLQGRIEAFF. The variable domain in full, completed from reference TRBV18 and TRBJ1-1, reads NAGVMQNPRHLVRRRGQEARLRCSPMKGHSHVYWYRQLPEEGLKFMVYLQKENIIDESGMPKERFSAEFPKEGPSILRIQQVVRGDSAAYFCASSNLQGRIEAFFGQGTRLTVV.

The chain recombines TRBV7-8 with TRBJ2-2, with a weak D call TRBD2 (6 bases). V shed 1 base and J shed 5 bases, with 11 bases lying between them. The CDR3 is 15 residues long. Germline V CDR1 and CDR2: SGHVS, FQNEAQ. The CDR3 region has the DNA TGTGCCAGCAGCTTAGTCGGCCGGGGGACCGGGGAGCTGTTTTTT. Translation: CASSLVGRGTGELFF.

This clone was counted a single time. A far more abundant clone sits one base away, making this likely a read error. J is TRBJ1-1 and V is TRBV18, with a possible D match to TRBD1 (5 bases). CDR1 and CDR2 (germline): KGHSH, LQKENI. CDR3 length: 12 amino acids. The CDR3: CANSPGQGEAFF. CDR3 in DNA: TGTGCCAACTCACCAGGCCAGGGTGAAGCTTTCTTT.

This clone showed up many times. This sample includes further DNA sequences coding for the same CDR3. The V call is TRBV19, the J call TRBJ1-2, with no clear D. This CDR3 spans 14 amino acids. Trimming stripped 5 bases from V and 1 base from J, with 11 bases between. Germline loops: CDR1 LNHDA, CDR2 SQIVND (reference sequence). DNA of the CDR3: TGTGCCAGTAGTGAGGCGGCGGATAACTATGGCTACACCTTC. It translates to CASSEAADNYGYTF.

The rearrangement links TRBV29-1 to TRBJ2-3; TRBD1 matches at 8 bases. The CDR3 extends over 14 amino acids. Germline-derived CDR1 and CDR2 are SQVTM and ANQGSEA. V shed 4 bases, J shed 1 base, and the junction held 4 bases outside the gene matches. The CDR3 is CSVVAGGGTDTQYF. The CDR3 bases are TGCAGCGTTGTGGCAGGGGGCGGCACAGATACGCAGTATTTT.

The chain recombines TRBV29-1 with TRBJ2-3; 10 bases map to TRBD1. CDR3 length equals 15 residues. V dropped 3 bases and J dropped 1; count of bases not matched to a gene: 4. In germline, CDR1 is SQVTM, CDR2 ANQGSEA. Written as DNA, the CDR3 is TGCAGCGTTGACCCCGGGACAGGGGGCACAGATACGCAGTATTTT. Protein: CSVDPGTGGTDTQYF.

The chain couples TRBV28 to TRBJ2-3, with D possibly TRBD1 on 5 matching bases. There are 13 residues in the CDR3. Germline CDR1 and CDR2: MDHEN and SYDVKM. Deletions cut 3 bases from V and 1 base from J, with 5 bases between. The CDR3 DNA sequence: TGTGCCAGCAGTTTGGGGCGCACAGATACGCAGTATTTT. This translates into CASSLGRTDTQYF.

Concerning this clone: It differs at one base from a far larger clone, so likely a read error. The chain couples TRBV25-1 to TRBJ2-7; TRBD1 might be the D (5 bases). There are 14 residues in the CDR3. Germline V CDR1 and CDR2: MGHDK, SYGVNS. The CDR3 here is CASSDSAGWYEQYF. The CDR3 region has the DNA TGTGCCAGCAGTGACTCCGCAGGGTGGTACGAGCAATACTTC.

This clone was counted only a few times. The chain joins TRBV15 to TRBJ2-2; weak D call: TRBD1 (5 bases). This CDR3 region has 15 residues. Trimming shortened V by 5 bases and J by 0 bases, and 10 bases separated the two germline ends. Germline CDR1 reads LNHNV; CDR2 reads YYDKDF (reference sequence). The CDR3 sequence: CATSQGETNTGELFF. CDR3 bases: TGTGCCACCAGCCAAGGGGAAACGAACACCGGGGAGCTGTTTTTT.

The CDR3 nucleotides are TGTGCCAGCAGTGCCCTGGGCAGGGACACTGAAGCTTTCTTT. Residues: CASSALGRDTEAFF. V and J are TRBV28 and TRBJ1-1; tentative D call: TRBD1 (5 bases). Trimming left V 5 bases short and J 3 bases short, with 13 bases between. This CDR3 comprises 14 residues. Germline values: CDR1 MDHEN, CDR2 SYDVKM.

The V and J genes are TRBV9 and TRBJ1-4; TRBD1 might be the D (5 bases). Germline V lookup: CDR1 SGDLS, CDR2 YYNGEE. The CDR3 contains 14 residues. V shed 4 bases and J shed 7 bases, with 14 bases lying between them. CDR3 sequence: CASSPGVGGEKLFF. The DNA for the CDR3 is TGTGCCAGCAGCCCAGGAGTTGGGGGTGAAAAACTGTTTTTT.

This clone was recorded once. This chain links TRBV2 with TRBJ2-3; unclear D gene. Trimming left V 4 bases short and J 3 bases short, with 8 bases between. CDR3 length: 13 amino acids. The germline V gene has CDR1 SNHLY and CDR2 FYNNEI. In DNA form, the CDR3 reads TGTGCCAGCAGTGGGTCCTGGACAGATACGCAGTATTTT. As protein: CASSGSWTDTQYF.

The gene calls are TRBV27 and TRBJ2-1; TRBD2 aligns across 12 bases. V shed 2 bases, J shed 7 bases, and the junction held 0 bases outside the gene matches. Germline CDR1 reads MNHEY; CDR2 reads SMNVEV (reference sequence). The CDR3 sequence is 14 residues long. CDR3 in amino acids: CASSLGLAGNEQFF. DNA for the CDR3: TGTGCCAGCAGTTTAGGACTAGCGGGGAATGAGCAGTTCTTC.

Points on this clone: With only one base between it and a far larger clone, this is likely a read error. Other nucleotide sequences in the sample specify the same CDR3. The V gene is TRBV2, the J gene TRBJ1-3, with unresolved D. Germline V lookup: CDR1 SNHLY, CDR2 FYNNEI. This CDR3 is 13 amino acids long. CDR3 nucleotide sequence: TGTGCCACCCAGGCCCGCTCTGGAAACACAATATATTTT. Translating gives CATQARSGNTIYF.

This clone has only one observation. The chain uses TRBV28 and TRBJ2-5; TRBD1 agrees at 12 bases. Germline V gene data show CDR1 as MDHEN and CDR2 as SYDVKM. The J segment lost 5 bases and the V segment lost 2 bases, leaving 12 bases of the junction unmatched. This CDR3 has 18 amino acids. CDR3 sequence (DNA): TGTGCCAGCAGTTTACCCGGGGACAGGGGGCTTTCGTGGGAGACCCAGTACTTC. It is translated as CASSLPGDRGLSWETQYF.

This clone has more than one count but fewer than ten. The J gene is TRBJ2-2, the V gene TRBV19, with TRBD1 identical over 8 bases. The junction had 7 bases not matched to a gene; V was cut back by 10 bases and J by 3 bases. Germline V gene data show CDR1 as LNHDA and CDR2 as SQIVND (reference sequence). This CDR3 has 14 amino acids. The CDR3 coding sequence is TGTGCCACTGGGGGCAGGGGGCACACCGGGGAGCTGTTTTTT. This translates into CATGGRGHTGELFF.

J is TRBJ2-3 and V is TRBV6-4; 10 nucleotides agree with TRBD2. Germline loops: CDR1 MRHNA, CDR2 SNTAGT. The length of the CDR3 is 15 residues. V was clipped by 3 bases and J by 0 bases; unmatched bases: 0. This CDR3 is CASSELAGSTDTQYF. Written as DNA, the CDR3 is TGTGCCAGCAGTGAACTAGCGGGAAGCACAGATACGCAGTATTTT.

This clone was observed a single time. The chain links TRBV12-2 to TRBJ2-7; the DNA was not compared with TRBD2, the D call given in the table. TRBV12-2 is deemed a pseudogene. The CDR3 sequence is 15 residues long. The CDR3 DNA reads TGTGCAAGTCGCTTTATAGCGGGAGAGCCCTACGAGCAGTACTTC. It is translated as CASRFIAGEPYEQYF.

The rearrangement uses TRBV15 and TRBJ1-1; D is perhaps TRBD1 (5 bases). Germline CDR1 is LNHNV and CDR2 is YYDKDF (reference sequence). The CDR3 totals 17 residues. Trimming took off 1 base at V and 1 base at J, with 16 bases between the two ends. CDR3: CATSRGSLGLQNTEAFF. CDR3 DNA sequence: TGTGCCACCAGCAGAGGGAGCTTGGGGCTACAGAACACTGAAGCTTTCTTT.

The chain recombines TRBV29-1 with TRBJ2-3; D is unclear. The CDR3 extends over 14 amino acids. Germline values: CDR1 SQVTM, CDR2 ANQGSEA. V shed 4 bases and J shed 4 bases, with 15 bases lying between them. The CDR3 spells CSVGPASGSDTQYF. Here the CDR3 DNA reads TGCAGCGTTGGCCCTGCCTCAGGTTCAGATACGCAGTATTTT.

A note on this clone: Sequence at one end of the junction differs from germline and may be a read error. The genes are TRBV7-8 and TRBJ1-2, with no clear D. CDR3 length: 14 residues. Germline loops: CDR1 SGHVS, CDR2 FQNEAQ. This CDR3 is CASSLAGSADGYTF. CDR3 bases: TGTGCCAGCAGCTTAGCAGGGAGCGCCGATGGCTACACTTTC.

About this clone itself: A far more abundant clone sits one base away, making this likely a read error. The same CDR3 also results from other DNA sequences found in this sample. The chain recombines TRBV6-4 with TRBJ2-3; 8 bases fit TRBD2. From germline, CDR1 is MRHNA and CDR2 SNTAGT. This CDR3 has 15 amino acids. After removal of 2 bases from V and 4 bases from J, the junction contained 5 bases not matched to a gene. The CDR3 nucleotides are TGTGCCAGCAGTGACGGGACTAGTGGGGCAGATACGCAGTATTTT. It is translated as CASSDGTSGADTQYF.

This clone was seen a single time. The chain combines TRBV9 with TRBJ2-2, with D possibly being TRBD2 (5 bases). The length of the CDR3 is 14 residues. Germline lookup yields CDR1 SGDLS and CDR2 YYNGEE. The ends were cut back, 5 bases at V and 2 bases at J, with 10 bases in the middle. The chain's CDR3 is CASRAAVNTGELFF. The DNA of the CDR3 is TGTGCCAGCAGAGCAGCGGTTAACACCGGGGAGCTGTTTTTT.

The V gene is TRBV28, the J gene TRBJ2-7; 13 bases are a match to TRBD2. This CDR3 is 17 amino acids long. The J segment lost 3 bases and the V segment lost 5 bases, leaving 10 bases of the junction unmatched. Germline CDR1 is MDHEN and CDR2 is SYDVKM. The CDR3: CASSLGTSGDPYYEQYF. In nucleotides, the CDR3 is TGTGCCAGCAGTCTAGGGACTAGCGGGGACCCTTACTACGAGCAGTACTTC.